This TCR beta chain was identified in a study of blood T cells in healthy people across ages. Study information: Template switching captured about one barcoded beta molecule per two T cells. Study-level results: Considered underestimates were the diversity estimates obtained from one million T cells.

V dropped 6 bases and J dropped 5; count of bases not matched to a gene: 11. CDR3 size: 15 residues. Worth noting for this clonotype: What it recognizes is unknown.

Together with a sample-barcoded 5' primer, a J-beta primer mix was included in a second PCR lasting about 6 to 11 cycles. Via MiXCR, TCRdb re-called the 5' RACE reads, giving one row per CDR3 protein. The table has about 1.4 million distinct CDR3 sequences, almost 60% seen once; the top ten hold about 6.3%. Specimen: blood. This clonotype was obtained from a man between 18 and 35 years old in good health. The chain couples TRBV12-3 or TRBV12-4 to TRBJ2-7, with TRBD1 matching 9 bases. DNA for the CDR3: TGTGCCAGCAGATTGACCGGGACAGGGAACGACGAGCAGTACTTC. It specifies CASRLTGTGNDEQYF.